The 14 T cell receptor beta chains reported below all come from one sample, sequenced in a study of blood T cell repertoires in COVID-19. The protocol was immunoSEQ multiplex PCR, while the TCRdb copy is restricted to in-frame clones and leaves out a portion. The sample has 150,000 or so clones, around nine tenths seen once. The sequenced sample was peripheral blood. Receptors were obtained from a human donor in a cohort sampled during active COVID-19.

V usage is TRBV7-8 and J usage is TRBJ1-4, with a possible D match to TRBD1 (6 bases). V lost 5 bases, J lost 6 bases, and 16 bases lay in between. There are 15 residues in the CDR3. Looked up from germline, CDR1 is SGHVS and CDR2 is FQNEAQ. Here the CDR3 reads CASSKGAHRDEKLFF. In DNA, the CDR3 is TGTGCCAGCAGCAAAGGCGCACACAGGGATGAAAAACTGTTTTTT.

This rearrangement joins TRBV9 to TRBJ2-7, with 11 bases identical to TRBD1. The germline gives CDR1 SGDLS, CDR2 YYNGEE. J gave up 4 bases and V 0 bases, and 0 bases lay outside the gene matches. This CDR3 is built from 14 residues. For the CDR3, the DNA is TGTGCCAGCAGCGTAGGGGACAGGGGGTACGAGCAGTACTTC. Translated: CASSVGDRGYEQYF.

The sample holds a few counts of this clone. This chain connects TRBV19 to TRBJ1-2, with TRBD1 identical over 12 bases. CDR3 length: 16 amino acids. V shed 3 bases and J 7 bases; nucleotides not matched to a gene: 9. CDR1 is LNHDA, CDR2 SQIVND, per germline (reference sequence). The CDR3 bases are TGTGCCAGTAGTATCTCCGGGGACAGGGGGCGCGGTGGCTACACCTTC. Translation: CASSISGDRGRGGYTF.

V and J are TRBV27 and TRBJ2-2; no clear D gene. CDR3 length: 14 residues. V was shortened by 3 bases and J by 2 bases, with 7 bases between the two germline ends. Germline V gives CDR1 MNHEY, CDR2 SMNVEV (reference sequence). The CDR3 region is CASSFTRNTGELFF. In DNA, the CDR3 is TGTGCCAGCAGTTTCACAAGAAACACCGGGGAGCTGTTTTTT.

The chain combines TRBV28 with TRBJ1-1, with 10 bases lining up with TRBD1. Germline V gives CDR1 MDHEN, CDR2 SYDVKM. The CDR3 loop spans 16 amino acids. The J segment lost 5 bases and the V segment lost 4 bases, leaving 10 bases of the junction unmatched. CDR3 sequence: CASSWPRQGAGTEAFF. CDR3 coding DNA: TGTGCCAGCAGTTGGCCAAGACAGGGGGCGGGAACTGAAGCTTTCTTT.

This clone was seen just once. The CDR3, as DNA: TGTGCCAGCAGCCACGCAGGGCACACAGATACGCAGTATTTT. It yields the protein CASSHAGHTDTQYF. The chain carries TRBV3-1 (or the pseudogene TRBV3-2) and TRBJ2-3; D may be TRBD1 (5 bases). Germline CDR1 reads LGHDT; CDR2 reads YNNKEL (reference sequence). Trimming removed 3 bases at V and 2 bases at J, with 9 bases between. The CDR3 sequence is 14 residues long.

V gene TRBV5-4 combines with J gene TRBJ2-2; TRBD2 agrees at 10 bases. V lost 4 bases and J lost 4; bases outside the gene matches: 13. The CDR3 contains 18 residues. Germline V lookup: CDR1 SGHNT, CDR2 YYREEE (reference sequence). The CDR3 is CASSPAGLAGGSTGELFF. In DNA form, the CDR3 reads TGTGCCAGCAGCCCCGCCGGCTTAGCGGGAGGAAGCACCGGGGAGCTGTTTTTT.

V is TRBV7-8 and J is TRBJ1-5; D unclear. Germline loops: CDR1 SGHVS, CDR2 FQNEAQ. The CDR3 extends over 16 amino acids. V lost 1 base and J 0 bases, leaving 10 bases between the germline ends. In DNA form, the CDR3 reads TGTGCCAGCAGCTTAGTTGGAGTCTATAGCAATCAGCCCCAGCATTTT. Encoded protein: CASSLVGVYSNQPQHF.

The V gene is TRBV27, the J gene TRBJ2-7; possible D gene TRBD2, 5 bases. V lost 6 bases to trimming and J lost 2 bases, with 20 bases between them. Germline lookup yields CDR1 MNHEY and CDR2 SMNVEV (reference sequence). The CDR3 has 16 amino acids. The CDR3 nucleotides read TGTGCCAGCAGCCGCCTCGGGGTATCAGGCACCTACGAGCAGTACTTC. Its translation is CASSRLGVSGTYEQYF.

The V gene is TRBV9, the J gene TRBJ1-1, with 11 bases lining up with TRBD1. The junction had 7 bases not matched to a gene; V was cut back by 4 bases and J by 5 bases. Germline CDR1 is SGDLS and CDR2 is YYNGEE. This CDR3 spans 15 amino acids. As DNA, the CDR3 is TGTGCCAGCAGCCCCCGGACAGGGGGCTCGACTGAAGCTTTCTTT. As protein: CASSPRTGGSTEAFF. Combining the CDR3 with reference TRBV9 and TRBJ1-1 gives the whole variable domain DSGVTQTPKHLITATGQRVTLRCSPRSGDLSVYWYQQSLDQGLQFLIQYYNGEERAKGNILERFSAQQFPDLHSELNLSSLELGDSALYFCASSPRTGGSTEAFFGQGTRLTVV.

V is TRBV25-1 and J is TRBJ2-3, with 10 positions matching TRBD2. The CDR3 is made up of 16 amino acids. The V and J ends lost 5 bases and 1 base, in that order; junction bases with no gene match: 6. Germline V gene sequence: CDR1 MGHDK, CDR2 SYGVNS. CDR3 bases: TGTGCCAGCAGTATAGCGGGGGGAGGAGGCACAGATACGCAGTATTTT. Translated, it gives CASSIAGGGGTDTQYF.

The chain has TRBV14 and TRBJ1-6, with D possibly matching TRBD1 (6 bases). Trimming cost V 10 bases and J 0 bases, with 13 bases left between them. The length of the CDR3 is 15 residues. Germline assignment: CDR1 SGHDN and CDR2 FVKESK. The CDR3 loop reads CANRGGSSYNSPLHF. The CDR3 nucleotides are TGTGCCAACCGGGGGGGCAGCTCCTATAATTCACCCCTCCACTTT. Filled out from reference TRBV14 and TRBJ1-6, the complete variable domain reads EAGVTQFPSHSVIEKGQTVTLRCDPISGHDNLYWYRRVMGKEIKFLLHFVKESKQDESGMPNNRFLAERTGGTYSTLKVQPAELEDSGVYFCANRGGSSYNSPLHFGNGTRLTVT.

CDR3 coding DNA: TGTGCCAGCAGTTACTCGATGGACAGGGGCAGGGGTTTGACGCAGTATTTT. Its translation: CASSYSMDRGRGLTQYF. The genes are TRBV6-7 and TRBJ2-3; TRBD1 matches at 9 bases. TRBV6-7 is classed as an ORF, of uncertain function. The V and J ends lost 0 bases and 9 bases, in that order; junction bases with no gene match: 13. CDR3 length: 17 residues.

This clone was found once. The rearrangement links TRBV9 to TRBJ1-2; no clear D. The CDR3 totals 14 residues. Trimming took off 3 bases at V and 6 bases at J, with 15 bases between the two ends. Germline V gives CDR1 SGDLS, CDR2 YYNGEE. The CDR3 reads CASSGIGLNDGYTF. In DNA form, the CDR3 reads TGTGCCAGCAGCGGCATAGGACTCAACGATGGCTACACCTTC.